This T cell receptor (beta chain) was sequenced in a study of CD8 T cells in ankylosing spondylitis. Study results and caveats: Blood of patients with ankylosing spondylitis appeared to be characterized by a TCR beta motif of fewer than 10 highly homologous variants.

This clonotype was detected only a few times. The antigen is not known. MiXCR, applied by TCRdb to the 5' RACE reads, yields one record per CDR3 protein. The profile covers about 90,000 distinct CDR3 sequences, with around 26% appearing a single time and about 60% taken by the ten largest. The CDR3 consists of 12 residues. Germline loops: CDR1 DFQATT, CDR2 SNEGSKA (reference sequence). V dropped 5 bases and J dropped 4; count of bases not matched to a gene: 0. The material sequenced was blood, either unsorted or a sorted T cell fraction (not recorded which). The TCR was taken from a male donor with ankylosing spondylitis or in good health (not recorded which). This rearrangement joins TRBV20-1 to TRBJ2-7, with TRBD2 identical over 12 bases. The CDR3 spells CSALAGGYEQYF. As DNA, the CDR3 is TGCAGTGCTCTAGCGGGAGGGTACGAGCAGTACTTC.